The 24 T cell receptor beta chains presented below share a single source sample, sequenced in a study of response to subunit inactivated influenza vaccine (dated by TCRdb to 2017 to 2018). The time point label on this specimen signifies: more than 35 days after influenza vaccine administration. The library was produced with RT-PCR. Instrument on record: Illumina HiSeq 2500. TCRdb applied fastp at Q25 and MiXCR to the public reads, then kept only in-frame beta chains. Records with the same CDR3 protein are collapsed into one entry carrying the most frequent genes and DNA. The sample includes over 450,000 distinct CDR3 sequences, with roughly 13% observed a single time. The ten largest clones capture less than 15% of the sample. The specimen comprised PBMCs from blood, sampled about 40 days after vaccination. The source of these receptors is a man aged 45-60 years who received an inactivated influenza vaccine. Donor details come from another sample of the same person, matched by shared clones.

This clonotype came up many times. The chain carries TRBV7-8 and TRBJ1-4; D remains unclear. The CDR3 extends over 13 amino acids. The V end was cut by 2 bases, the J end by 2 bases, with 3 bases between. CDR1 SGHVS and CDR2 FQNEAQ come from the germline V gene. The chain's CDR3 is CASSLSTNEKLFF. Written as DNA, the CDR3 is TGTGCCAGCAGCTTATCCACTAATGAAAAACTGTTTTTT.

This clonotype appeared a few times. The chain employs TRBV5-1 and TRBJ2-6; D remains ambiguous. CDR1 is SGHRS, CDR2 YFSETQ, per germline. The V end lost 5 bases, the J end lost 1 base, and 10 bases lay between the germline ends. This CDR3 is 15 amino acids long. DNA of the CDR3: TGCGCCAGCAGGAATCAAGTTTCTGGGGCCAACGTCCTGACTTTC. Residues: CASRNQVSGANVLTF.

The chain recombines TRBV4-3 with TRBJ1-4; 8 nucleotides match TRBD1. The CDR3 totals 15 residues. Germline lookup yields CDR1 LGHNA and CDR2 YSLEER. The junction had 7 bases not matched to a gene; V was cut back by 2 bases and J by 8 bases. In DNA form, the CDR3 reads TGCGCCAGCAGCCAACACGGACAGGGCTCCGAAAAACTGTTTTTT. Translating gives CASSQHGQGSEKLFF.

This clonotype has a handful of counts. The rearrangement links TRBV20-1 to TRBJ2-7; D possibly uses TRBD1 or TRBD2 (5 bases each). Trimming removed 6 bases from V and 5 bases from J, with 20 bases in between. Germline V CDR1 and CDR2: DFQATT, SNEGSKA (reference sequence). The CDR3 loop spans 14 amino acids. CDR3 coding DNA: TGCAGTGCCAACGGGAAGGGGTTGATAGACGAGCAGTACTTC. This translates into CSANGKGLIDEQYF.

This clonotype occurred a few times. The chain couples TRBV15 to TRBJ2-3; 8 bases fit TRBD2. CDR3 size: 18 residues. V was clipped by 0 bases and J by 3 bases; unmatched bases: 11. The germline CDR1 and CDR2 sequences are LNHNV and YYDKDF (reference sequence). CDR3 sequence: CATSRDPPGGVGTDTQYF. CDR3 coding DNA: TGTGCCACCAGCAGAGATCCCCCGGGGGGGGTAGGGACAGATACGCAGTATTTT.

This clonotype turned up a few times. The rearrangement uses TRBV10-3 and TRBJ2-3; TRBD2 agrees at 10 bases. Germline CDR1 ENHRY, CDR2 SYGVKD. The CDR3 is made up of 18 amino acids. The V gene end was trimmed by 6 bases and the J gene end by 5 bases; junction bases not matched to a gene: 17. The CDR3 region has the DNA TGTGCCATCAGATCCCCCTCAGCGGGGGGGGTTCTCGGAGATACGCAGTATTTT. As protein: CAIRSPSAGGVLGDTQYF.

Many counts were recorded for this clonotype. The chain recombines TRBV12-3 or TRBV12-4 with TRBJ2-5; TRBD1 agrees at 7 bases. CDR3 size: 15 residues. With V trimmed by 3 bases and J by 2 bases, 6 bases remained unmatched. Here the CDR3 DNA reads TGTGCCAGCAGTTTGGACTTGGACAGGCAAGAGACCCAGTACTTC. Translated: CASSLDLDRQETQYF.

This clonotype was observed many times. The CDR3 DNA sequence: TGTGCCAGCAGCTTCCGGGACAGATATTCACCCCTCCACTTT. Its protein is CASSFRDRYSPLHF. The J gene is TRBJ1-6, the V gene TRBV7-8, with 7 bases fitting TRBD1. The CDR3 has 14 amino acids. With V trimmed by 3 bases and J by 8 bases, 4 bases remained unmatched. Per germline, CDR1 SGHVS and CDR2 FQNEAQ.

The chain links TRBV3-1 to TRBJ2-7, with D perhaps TRBD2 (6 bases). The length of the CDR3 is 13 residues. The V gene lost 7 bases and the J gene lost 2 bases, with 12 bases spanning the gap. Germline lookup yields CDR1 LGHDT and CDR2 YNNKEL (reference sequence). The CDR3 spells CASKRRGTYEQYF. The CDR3 DNA reads TGTGCCAGCAAGAGGAGGGGAACCTACGAGCAGTACTTC.

This rearrangement joins TRBV9 to TRBJ2-1, with TRBD1 as a possible D gene (6 bases). The V end was cut by 2 bases, the J end by 8 bases, with 14 bases between. Germline loops: CDR1 SGDLS, CDR2 YYNGEE. The CDR3 loop spans 14 amino acids. DNA for the CDR3: TGTGCCAGCAGCGTCTCAAACAGGGTCCATGAGCAGTTCTTC. This sequence encodes CASSVSNRVHEQFF.

This clonotype was counted a few times. The gene calls are TRBV7-2 and TRBJ2-3; D gene ambiguous. V lost 5 bases and J 2 bases, leaving 11 bases between the germline ends. CDR1 is SGHTA and CDR2 is FQGNSA in the germline V gene. CDR3 length: 14 residues. In DNA, the CDR3 is TGTGCCAGCAGCCCTGCAGTGAACACAGATACGCAGTATTTT. This encodes CASSPAVNTDTQYF.

This clonotype appeared a few times. This sequence joins TRBV20-1 and TRBJ1-4; no reliable D call. CDR1 and CDR2 (germline): DFQATT, SNEGSKA (reference sequence). Between the trimmed V and J ends, which lost 5 bases and 0 bases, there was a span of 7 bases. CDR3 length equals 13 residues. The CDR3 nucleotides are TGCAGTGCTCTTCAAGCAACTAATGAAAAACTGTTTTTT. The encoded protein is CSALQATNEKLFF.

The gene calls are TRBV11-2 and TRBJ1-2; TRBD1 is a possible D gene (5 bases). This CDR3 has 17 residues. Germline V lookup: CDR1 SGHAT, CDR2 FQNNGV. Deletions cut 4 bases from V and 4 bases from J, with 22 bases between. CDR3 DNA: TGTGCCAGCAGCTCTCACAGAATAAATAACAGGCCCTATGGCTACACCTTC. Translation: CASSSHRINNRPYGYTF. Full variable domain (rest looked up from reference TRBV11-2 and TRBJ1-2): EAGVAQSPRYKIIEKRQSVAFWCNPISGHATLYWYQQILGQGPKLLIQFQNNGVVDDSQLPKDRFSAERLKGVDSTLKIQPAKLEDSAVYLCASSSHRINNRPYGYTFGSGTRLTVV.

This clonotype has a count of ten or more. At one end, the junction sequence differs from germline, possibly due to a read error. The CDR3 loop reads CASSLIAGGAGELFF. CDR3 coding DNA: TGTGCCAGCAGTTTAATAGCGGGAGGTGCCGGGGAGCTGTTTTTT. The genes are TRBV5-1 and TRBJ2-2; 10 bases agree with TRBD2. Germline V gene data show CDR1 as SGHRS and CDR2 as YFSETQ. The CDR3 consists of 15 residues.

This clonotype has a handful of counts. At one end the junction does not follow the germline gene, possibly because of a read error. This chain connects TRBV5-1 to TRBJ1-1; D is unresolved. Germline CDR1 SGHRS, CDR2 YFSETQ. CDR3 length equals 12 residues. The CDR3 reads CASSLGQGEVFF. The CDR3 DNA is TGCGCCAGCAGCTTGGGACAAGGTGAAGTTTTCTTT. Combining the CDR3 with reference TRBV5-1 and TRBJ1-1 gives the whole variable domain KAGVTQTPRYLIKTRGQQVTLSCSPISGHRSVSWYQQTPGQGLQFLFEYFSETQRNKGNFPGRFSGRQFSNSRSEMNVSTLELGDSALYLCASSLGQGEVFFGQGTRLTVV.

In its sample, this clonotype was seen a few times. The genes are TRBV15 and TRBJ2-5; 10 positions agree with TRBD1. From germline, CDR1 is LNHNV and CDR2 YYDKDF (reference sequence). With V trimmed by 1 base and J by 2 bases, 7 bases remained unmatched. The CDR3 spans 17 residues. CDR3 DNA: TGTGCCACCAGCAGAGGCGCGGACAGGGGGGCTCAAGAGACCCAGTACTTC. This sequence encodes CATSRGADRGAQETQYF.

The chain is built from TRBV20-1 and TRBJ2-5, with 11 bases identical to TRBD2. The CDR3 totals 16 residues. In germline, CDR1 is DFQATT, CDR2 SNEGSKA (reference sequence). CDR3 protein: CSPTRLAGGLWETQYF. CDR3 sequence (DNA): TGCAGCCCAACCCGGCTAGCGGGAGGTCTCTGGGAGACCCAGTACTTC.

This clonotype has just a few counts. V gene TRBV4-3 combines with J gene TRBJ2-1; D is unclear. V lost 1 base and J 7 bases, leaving 11 bases between the germline ends. The CDR3 length is 14 residues. Per the germline V gene, CDR1 is LGHNA and CDR2 is YSLEER. The CDR3 loop reads CASSQAPGWNEQFF. The DNA for the CDR3 is TGCGCCAGCAGCCAAGCACCGGGTTGGAATGAGCAGTTCTTC.

This clonotype was recorded many times. This rearrangement joins TRBV4-1 to TRBJ2-7, with 10 nucleotides matching TRBD1. The germline CDR1 and CDR2 sequences are MGHRA and YSYEKL. Trimming at V came to 3 bases and at J to 3 bases, leaving 5 bases not matched to a gene. The CDR3 has 15 amino acids. CDR3 loop: CASSHTGTGDYEQYF. In nucleotides, the CDR3 is TGCGCCAGCAGCCATACCGGGACAGGGGACTACGAGCAGTACTTC.

This clonotype turned up a few times. The chain is built from TRBV7-2 and TRBJ2-5; unclear D gene. The CDR3 spans 15 residues. Trimming took 5 bases from V and 4 from J, leaving 17 bases between them. CDR1 and CDR2 (germline): SGHTA, FQGNSA. The CDR3 DNA follows: TGTGCCAGCAGCCCAGAAGCCCGTGGTCGAGAGACCCAGTACTTC. It is translated as CASSPEARGRETQYF. The whole variable domain, remainder taken from reference TRBV7-2 and TRBJ2-5, is GAGVSQSPSNKVTEKGKDVELRCDPISGHTALYWYRQSLGQGLEFLIYFQGNSAPDKSGLPSDRFSAERTGGSVSTLTIQRTQQEDSAVYLCASSPEARGRETQYFGPGTRLLVL.

This clonotype appeared many times. The rearrangement joins TRBV10-3 to TRBJ2-3; tentatively, D is TRBD1 or TRBD2 (5 bases each). Per germline, CDR1 ENHRY and CDR2 SYGVKD. The CDR3 has 16 amino acids. The V end was cut by 1 base, the J end by 3 bases, with 14 bases between. For the CDR3, the DNA is TGTGCCATCAGTGAGTTGGGACCTAAAGGTACAGATACGCAGTATTTT. Its protein product is CAISELGPKGTDTQYF.

The chain uses TRBV2 and TRBJ2-7; perhaps TRBD1 as D (5 bases). Trimming left V 4 bases short and J 6 bases short, with 13 bases between. Germline CDR1 and CDR2: SNHLY and FYNNEI. The CDR3 totals 13 residues. Written as DNA, the CDR3 is TGTGCCAGCAGTGTTTCCCCTAGGGGCGAGCAGTACTTC. This translates into CASSVSPRGEQYF.

This clonotype has a count of ten or more. The gene calls are TRBV11-2 and TRBJ2-1; 12 bases match TRBD2. Germline V gives CDR1 SGHAT, CDR2 FQNNGV. V was pared by 5 bases and J by 4 bases, with 3 bases of the junction left unmatched. The CDR3 covers 15 residues. The CDR3 is CASSTTSGGYNEQFF. The CDR3 bases are TGTGCCAGCAGCACTACTAGCGGGGGGTACAATGAGCAGTTCTTC.

A few counts support this clonotype. The rearrangement uses TRBV28 and TRBJ2-5; perhaps TRBD1 as D (6 bases). The CDR3 runs to 16 residues. Germline V gene lookup returns CDR1 MDHEN and CDR2 SYDVKM. V lost 5 bases to trimming and J lost 0 bases, with 16 bases between them. CDR3 protein: CASSGSGAQYQETQYF. The CDR3 DNA follows: TGTGCCAGCAGTGGTTCAGGGGCCCAGTACCAAGAGACCCAGTACTTC.